Shown below are 32 T cell receptor beta chains from a single sample sequenced in a study of cytomegalovirus exposure and HLA in healthy donors. Method: immunoSEQ multiplex PCR; TCRdb's copy keeps in-frame clones and lacks some. The sample includes about 130,000 clones, 85% to 90% of them seen just once. Sample: PBMCs. The source is a woman in her late teens or twenties in good health and CMV-seropositive.

The chain is built from TRBV28 and TRBJ2-5; 7 nucleotides agree with TRBD1. Trimming removed 2 bases from V and 7 bases from J; junction bases left unmatched: 7. Germline V CDR1 and CDR2: MDHEN, SYDVKM. This CDR3 region has 14 residues. The CDR3 spells CASSLGTAKGTQYF. In nucleotides, the CDR3 is TGTGCCAGCAGTTTAGGGACAGCAAAAGGGACCCAGTACTTC.

V is TRBV11-2 and J is TRBJ2-7, with D uncertain. V was cut by 2 bases and J by 7 bases, with 18 bases left in between. The CDR3 sequence is 15 residues long. Germline loops: CDR1 SGHAT, CDR2 FQNNGV. In nucleotides, the CDR3 is TGTGCCAGCAGCTTACTCCGCAGGATCGGCTTAGAGCAGTACTTC. Its translation: CASSLLRRIGLEQYF.

The V call is TRBV9, the J call TRBJ2-3; TRBD2 matches at 7 bases. Germline trimming cut 3 bases from V and 1 base from J; bases unmatched to any gene: 8. This CDR3 contains 16 residues. In germline, CDR1 is SGDLS, CDR2 YYNGEE. This CDR3 reads CASSAGSGAGTDTQYF. The CDR3 DNA is TGTGCCAGCAGCGCCGGGAGCGGGGCCGGCACAGATACGCAGTATTTT.

The chain links TRBV6-1 to TRBJ2-2, with 7 nucleotides matching TRBD1. The junction had 2 bases not matched to a gene; V was cut back by 4 bases and J by 0 bases. Germline CDR1 reads MNHNS; CDR2 reads SASEGT. The CDR3 is 15 amino acids. CDR3 protein: CASSVTGANTGELFF. As DNA, the CDR3 is TGTGCCAGCAGTGTCACAGGGGCGAACACCGGGGAGCTGTTTTTT.

The rearrangement uses TRBV7-6 and TRBJ2-7; D is unclear. The germline V gene encodes CDR1 SGHVS and CDR2 FNYEAQ. V lost 0 bases and J 2 bases, leaving 17 bases between the germline ends. CDR3 size: 17 residues. CDR3 sequence reads: CASSLAGWPSIPYEQYF. The CDR3 DNA reads TGTGCCAGCAGCTTAGCCGGGTGGCCGTCTATTCCCTACGAGCAGTACTTC. Full variable domain (outside the CDR3, taken from reference TRBV7-6 and TRBJ2-7): GAGVSQSPRYKVTKRGQDVALRCDPISGHVSLYWYRQALGQGPEFLTYFNYEAQQDKSGLPNDRFSAERPEGSISTLTIQRTEQRDSAMYRCASSLAGWPSIPYEQYFGPGTRLTVT.

The V and J genes are TRBV28 and TRBJ2-7; 8 bases are a match to TRBD2. V shed 4 bases and J 2 bases; nucleotides not matched to a gene: 1. The CDR3 is made up of 13 amino acids. Germline CDR1 and CDR2: MDHEN and SYDVKM. CDR3 DNA sequence: TGTGCCAGCAGTTCGGGGGGGACCTACGAGCAGTACTTC. This encodes CASSSGGTYEQYF.

The chain employs TRBV5-1 and TRBJ2-1; 8 bases are shared with TRBD2. CDR1 and CDR2 from the germline V gene are SGHRS and YFSETQ. The CDR3 spans 14 residues. With V trimmed by 7 bases and J by 3 bases, 6 bases remained unmatched. The CDR3 region is CASRGTSGYNEQFF. CDR3 bases: TGCGCCAGCCGGGGAACTAGCGGCTACAATGAGCAGTTCTTC.

This clone was seen just once. The chain joins TRBV10-3 to TRBJ1-1; D ambiguous. V gave up 4 bases and J gave up 0 bases, with 9 bases separating them. Germline assignment: CDR1 ENHRY and CDR2 SYGVKD. This CDR3 has 14 amino acids. The CDR3 loop reads CAISAGNMNTEAFF. CDR3 nucleotide sequence: TGTGCCATCAGTGCGGGGAATATGAACACTGAAGCTTTCTTT.

This clone was seen a single time. The rearrangement joins TRBV6-5 to TRBJ2-1; 11 positions agree with TRBD2. J gave up 9 bases and V 6 bases, and 10 bases lay outside the gene matches. The CDR3 contains 15 residues. CDR1 and CDR2 (germline): MNHEY, SVGAGI. The CDR3 here is CASRSDSGGAIEQFF. The CDR3 DNA is TGTGCCAGCAGGTCCGATAGCGGGGGGGCCATTGAGCAGTTCTTC.

This sequence joins TRBV30 and TRBJ2-3; the D gene is possibly TRBD2 (5 bases). This CDR3 has 14 residues. The V and J ends lost 0 bases and 9 bases respectively, with 16 bases between them. From germline, CDR1 is GTSNPN and CDR2 SVGIG (reference sequence). CDR3 sequence: CAWSVKTTGSTQYF. The CDR3 DNA reads as TGTGCCTGGAGTGTAAAGACTACTGGATCGACGCAGTATTTT. Full variable domain (missing parts from reference TRBV30 and TRBJ2-3): SQTIHQWPATLVQPVGSPLSLECTVEGTSNPNLYWYRQAAGRGLQLLFYSVGIGQISSEVPQNLSASRPQDRQFILSSKKLLLSDSGFYLCAWSVKTTGSTQYFGPGTRLTVL.

The chain uses TRBV11-3 and TRBJ2-2; 9 positions match TRBD1. Unmatched junction bases numbered 5, after V lost 5 bases and J lost 7 bases. The V gene's germline CDR1 is SGHNT and CDR2 YENEEA. The CDR3 is 14 residues long. CDR3 DNA: TGTGCCAGCAGCCGGGACAGGGTCAACGGGGAGCTGTTTTTT. As protein: CASSRDRVNGELFF. Filled out from reference TRBV11-3 and TRBJ2-2, the complete variable domain reads EAGVVQSPRYKIIEKKQPVAFWCNPISGHNTLYWYLQNLGQGPELLIRYENEEAVDDSQLPKDRFSAERLKGVDSTLKIQPAELGDSAVYLCASSRDRVNGELFFGEGSRLTVL.

The chain carries TRBV19 and TRBJ2-7; 9 bases match TRBD2. The CDR3 spans 19 residues. V trimming: 2 bases; J trimming: 0 bases; junction bases outside the gene matches: 14. Germline V CDR1 and CDR2: LNHDA, SQIVND (reference sequence). The CDR3 DNA sequence: TGTGCCAGTAGTATAAAAGGCGGATCCAGCGGGGGGTCCTCCTACGAGCAGTACTTC. It yields the protein CASSIKGGSSGGSSYEQYF.

This chain uses TRBV6-5 with TRBJ1-5; unclear D gene. V lost 2 bases to trimming and J lost 6 bases, with 5 bases between them. Germline V CDR1 and CDR2: MNHEY, SVGAGI. The CDR3 is 12 residues long. Here the CDR3 DNA reads TGTGCCAGCAGTTACCCCAGTCAGCCCCAGCATTTT. As protein: CASSYPSQPQHF.

Only one count was recorded for this clone. V and J are TRBV5-1 and TRBJ1-1, with 8 bases fitting TRBD1. The V gene end was trimmed by 0 bases and the J gene end by 2 bases; junction bases not matched to a gene: 6. The length of the CDR3 is 16 residues. In germline, CDR1 is SGHRS, CDR2 YFSETQ. The CDR3 sequence is CASSLEGQAYNTEAFF. The CDR3 DNA reads as TGCGCCAGCAGCTTGGAGGGACAGGCTTACAACACTGAAGCTTTCTTT.

The chain joins TRBV12-5 to TRBJ2-7; perhaps TRBD1 as D (6 bases). CDR3 length equals 15 residues. CDR1 LGHNT and CDR2 FRNRAP come from the germline V gene. Trimming took off 5 bases at V and 2 bases at J, with 16 bases between the two ends. CDR3 DNA: TGTGCTAGTGGTCAAAAGATACAGGGTCCCTACGAGCAGTACTTC. It yields the protein CASGQKIQGPYEQYF. Combining the CDR3 with reference TRBV12-5 and TRBJ2-7 gives the whole variable domain DARVTQTPRHKVTEMGQEVTMRCQPILGHNTVFWYRQTMMQGLELLAYFRNRAPLDDSGMPKDRFSAEMPDATLATLKIQPSEPRDSAVYFCASGQKIQGPYEQYFGPGTRLTVT.

The V call is TRBV7-6, the J call TRBJ2-3, with a possible D match to TRBD2 (6 bases). The CDR3 sequence is 16 residues long. The ends were cut back, 5 bases at V and 0 bases at J, with 15 bases in the middle. Per the germline V gene, CDR1 is SGHVS and CDR2 is FNYEAQ. The CDR3 sequence is CASSQAAGKSTDTQYF. The CDR3 DNA is TGTGCCAGCAGCCAAGCGGCGGGGAAGAGCACAGATACGCAGTATTTT. Using reference TRBV7-6 and TRBJ2-3 for the parts outside the CDR3, the full variable domain is GAGVSQSPRYKVTKRGQDVALRCDPISGHVSLYWYRQALGQGPEFLTYFNYEAQQDKSGLPNDRFSAERPEGSISTLTIQRTEQRDSAMYRCASSQAAGKSTDTQYFGPGTRLTVL.

J is TRBJ2-7 and V is TRBV28; weak D call: TRBD2 (7 bases). Per germline, CDR1 MDHEN and CDR2 SYDVKM. V lost 8 bases to trimming and J lost 5 bases, with 16 bases between them. The CDR3 is made up of 13 amino acids. The CDR3 region has the DNA TGTGCCAGCGGGTGGGGGGGGGCGGACGAGCAGTACTTC. It codes for CASGWGGADEQYF.

V is TRBV6-5 and J is TRBJ2-7; 8 nucleotides match TRBD2. Trimming at V came to 3 bases and at J to 7 bases, leaving 2 bases not matched to a gene. Germline CDR1 and CDR2: MNHEY and SVGAGI. The CDR3 is made up of 12 amino acids. The CDR3 sequence is CASSYQRGEQYF. The CDR3 DNA reads TGTGCCAGCAGTTATCAGCGGGGGGAGCAGTACTTC.

The rearrangement uses TRBV27 and TRBJ2-3; D is perhaps TRBD2 (6 bases). The CDR3 has 16 amino acids. Germline CDR1 and CDR2: MNHEY and SMNVEV (reference sequence). Trimming took off 6 bases at V and 4 bases at J, with 20 bases between the two ends. CDR3 DNA: TGTGCCAGCAGAAAGATCGGGGGTAGCATCCCAGATACGCAGTATTTT. Its translation is CASRKIGGSIPDTQYF.

V gene TRBV9 combines with J gene TRBJ1-3; D unresolved. The CDR3 extends over 15 amino acids. The germline V gene encodes CDR1 SGDLS and CDR2 YYNGEE. Trimming took 0 bases from V and 3 from J, leaving 10 bases between them. The CDR3 nucleotides are TGTGCCAGCAGCGTAGCCGGACTGGATGGAAACACCATATATTTT. Encoded protein: CASSVAGLDGNTIYF.

The chain recombines TRBV4-1 with TRBJ1-2; no clear D gene. This CDR3 has 12 amino acids. V was pared by 0 bases and J by 4 bases, with 3 bases between. Germline V CDR1 and CDR2: MGHRA, YSYEKL. The CDR3, as DNA: TGCGCCAGCAGCCAAGATCTCTATGGCTACACCTTC. Amino acids: CASSQDLYGYTF.

V gene TRBV4-2 combines with J gene TRBJ2-7, with 8 bases matching TRBD1. Germline loops: CDR1 LGHNA, CDR2 YNFKEQ. The J segment lost 0 bases and the V segment lost 1 base, leaving 8 bases of the junction unmatched. The CDR3 has 17 residues. In nucleotides, the CDR3 is TGTGCCAGCAGCCAAGTTCTCCCGGGACAGGACTCCTACGAGCAGTACTTC. Protein product: CASSQVLPGQDSYEQYF.

This clone appeared a few times. This chain links TRBV7-8 with TRBJ2-7; possible D gene TRBD2, 6 bases. V lost 4 bases and J 6 bases, leaving 10 bases between the germline ends. The CDR3 sequence is 12 residues long. CDR1 SGHVS and CDR2 FQNEAQ come from the germline V gene. The CDR3 sequence: CASSSAGGEQYF. CDR3 coding DNA: TGTGCCAGCAGCTCGGCCGGGGGCGAGCAGTACTTC.

V usage is TRBV6-5 and J usage is TRBJ1-1; no firm D call. The germline V gene has CDR1 MNHEY and CDR2 SVGAGI. The germline V and J ends were trimmed by 2 bases and 1 base, with 11 bases remaining between them. CDR3 size: 15 residues. DNA of the CDR3: TGTGCCAGCAGTTACGCGCCTACCCGGAACACTGAAGCTTTCTTT. The encoded protein is CASSYAPTRNTEAFF.

The gene calls are TRBV27 and TRBJ2-7, with 9 bases lining up with TRBD2. The CDR3 runs to 15 residues. Germline V lookup: CDR1 MNHEY, CDR2 SMNVEV (reference sequence). J gave up 7 bases and V 0 bases, and 7 bases lay outside the gene matches. As DNA, the CDR3 is TGTGCCAGCAGTTTATCGGCGGGGGGGCCGGGAGAGCAGTACTTC. Encoded protein: CASSLSAGGPGEQYF.

The chain uses TRBV4-1 and TRBJ2-7, with a tentative D call TRBD1 (6 bases). Trimming stripped 4 bases from V and 3 bases from J, with 7 bases between. Looked up from germline, CDR1 is MGHRA and CDR2 is YSYEKL. This CDR3 is 12 amino acids long. The CDR3 DNA follows: TGCGCCAGCAGCCCGACAGGCTACGAGCAGTACTTC. The encoded protein is CASSPTGYEQYF.

The chain couples TRBV9 to TRBJ2-1; D may be TRBD1 (6 bases). This CDR3 has 14 residues. V was shortened by 2 bases and J by 8 bases, with 14 bases between the two germline ends. CDR1 SGDLS and CDR2 YYNGEE come from the germline V gene. CDR3 nucleotides: TGTGCCAGCAGCGTCGACAGGAGTAAGGATGAGCAGTTCTTC. It encodes CASSVDRSKDEQFF. Together with reference TRBV9 and TRBJ2-1, the CDR3 gives the full variable domain: DSGVTQTPKHLITATGQRVTLRCSPRSGDLSVYWYQQSLDQGLQFLIQYYNGEERAKGNILERFSAQQFPDLHSELNLSSLELGDSALYFCASSVDRSKDEQFFGPGTRLTVL.

The chain joins TRBV7-3 to TRBJ1-4, with D perhaps TRBD1 (5 bases). The CDR3 spans 13 residues. CDR1 SGHTA and CDR2 FQGTGA come from the germline V gene. V lost 5 bases and J lost 4, with 8 bases in between. In DNA form, the CDR3 reads TGTGCCAGCAGCCGGGACTATAATGAAAAACTGTTTTTT. Amino acid sequence: CASSRDYNEKLFF.

J is TRBJ2-7 and V is TRBV27, with D tentatively TRBD2 (7 bases). The germline V gene encodes CDR1 MNHEY and CDR2 SMNVEV (reference sequence). The V gene lost 5 bases and the J gene lost 2 bases, with 13 bases spanning the gap. The CDR3 sequence is 14 residues long. The DNA of the CDR3 is TGTGCCAGCAGTAACGGGGGGCCAGCCTACGAGCAGTACTTC. Translation gives CASSNGGPAYEQYF.

V is TRBV5-1 and J is TRBJ2-7; TRBD2 is a possible D gene (6 bases). The CDR3 covers 15 residues. Trimming shortened V by 4 bases and J by 6 bases, and 20 bases separated the two germline ends. Germline loops: CDR1 SGHRS, CDR2 YFSETQ. DNA for the CDR3: TGCGCCAGCAGCGAAGGAGGGAGGACGGGACGCGAGCAGTACTTC. It translates to CASSEGGRTGREQYF.

This chain uses TRBV18 with TRBJ2-1; D unclear. The V end lost 1 base, the J end lost 4 bases, and 5 bases lay between the germline ends. Germline V gives CDR1 KGHSH, CDR2 LQKENI. CDR3 size: 13 residues. CDR3 bases: TGTGCCAGCTCACCACTCAGGTACAATGAGCAGTTCTTC. It codes for CASSPLRYNEQFF.

This chain's CDR3 is CASSSQAKQSEAFF. DNA for the CDR3: TGTGCCAGCAGCTCTCAGGCCAAACAGAGTGAAGCTTTCTTT. The chain is built from TRBV7-2 and TRBJ1-1, with no clear D. Trimming removed 4 bases at V and 7 bases at J, with 16 bases between. The germline V gene has CDR1 SGHTA and CDR2 FQGNSA. The CDR3 covers 14 residues. Full variable domain (remainder filled in from reference TRBV7-2 and TRBJ1-1): GAGVSQSPSNKVTEKGKDVELRCDPISGHTALYWYRQSLGQGLEFLIYFQGNSAPDKSGLPSDRFSAERTGGSVSTLTIQRTQQEDSAVYLCASSSQAKQSEAFFGQGTRLTVV.